The 31 T cell receptor beta chains presented below share a single source sample, sequenced in a study of T-cell memory formation after mild COVID-19. Via MiXCR, TCRdb re-called the 5' RACE reads, giving one row per CDR3 protein. The sample carries roughly 560,000 distinct CDR3 sequences, roughly 20% recorded once. Sequenced: PBMCs or a T cell subset sorted from them (not recorded which). The receptor set was obtained from an adult woman who had mild COVID-19 (a few samples of this study predate the infection). Cell type and time point are not known.

The rearrangement joins TRBV29-1 to TRBJ1-1; tentative D call: TRBD1 (5 bases). This CDR3 comprises 14 residues. Germline V gives CDR1 SQVTM, CDR2 ANQGSEA. The V gene lost 5 bases and the J gene lost 4 bases, with 17 bases spanning the gap. CDR3 loop: CSVRQGGRLTEAFF. As DNA, the CDR3 is TGCAGCGTTCGGCAGGGAGGACGACTCACTGAAGCTTTCTTT. The full variable domain, rest sourced from reference TRBV29-1 and TRBJ1-1, is SAVISQKPSRDICQRGTSLTIQCQVDSQVTMMFWYRQQPGQSLTLIATANQGSEATYESGFVIDKFPISRPNLTFSTLTVSNMSPEDSSIYLCSVRQGGRLTEAFFGQGTRLTVV.

The chain is built from TRBV30 and TRBJ2-7, with D maybe TRBD1 (5 bases). V was trimmed by 3 bases and J by 0 bases, leaving 12 bases between them. There are 14 residues in the CDR3. The V gene's germline CDR1 is GTSNPN and CDR2 SVGIG (reference sequence). This chain's CDR3 is CAWRTTATSYEQYF. CDR3 bases: TGTGCCTGGAGGACGACAGCAACCTCCTACGAGCAGTACTTC.

V is TRBV7-9 and J is TRBJ2-5; TRBD2 matches at 7 bases. Germline-derived CDR1 and CDR2 are SEHNR and FQNEAQ (reference sequence). Trimming removed 2 bases from V and 5 bases from J; junction bases left unmatched: 5. The CDR3 is 14 residues long. The CDR3 DNA follows: TGTGCCAGCAGCTTACAAGCGGGAACGGAGACCCAGTACTTC. It is translated as CASSLQAGTETQYF.

This clonotype was seen many times. The chain has TRBV20-1 and TRBJ2-1, with D possibly being TRBD1 (6 bases). CDR3 length: 19 residues. Trimming took 3 bases from V and 0 from J, leaving 24 bases between them. Germline V gene lookup returns CDR1 DFQATT and CDR2 SNEGSKA (reference sequence). The CDR3 nucleotides are TGCAGTGCTAGCTTAGGGGGTTTAATGGTAGAGAGCTCCTACAATGAGCAGTTCTTC. Its translation: CSASLGGLMVESSYNEQFF.

The gene calls are TRBV3-1 and TRBJ1-4; 10 bases map to TRBD1. Per germline, CDR1 LGHDT and CDR2 YNNKEL (reference sequence). V shed 4 bases and J 5 bases; nucleotides not matched to a gene: 4. The CDR3 consists of 15 residues. The CDR3 region is CASSLPGQGNEKLFF. The CDR3 DNA is TGTGCCAGCAGCCTACCGGGACAGGGGAATGAAAAACTGTTTTTT.

V and J are TRBV4-2 and TRBJ2-3, with D possibly being TRBD1 or TRBD2 (6 bases each). Germline lookup yields CDR1 LGHNA and CDR2 YNFKEQ. This CDR3 comprises 17 residues. The V gene lost 0 bases and the J gene lost 0 bases, with 13 bases spanning the gap. The CDR3 is CASSQELRGPSTDTQYF. The CDR3, as DNA: TGTGCCAGCAGCCAAGAACTTCGGGGGCCGAGCACAGATACGCAGTATTTT.

There are a few counts of this clonotype. The rearrangement uses TRBV12-3 or TRBV12-4 and TRBJ2-2; a possible D gene is TRBD1 (6 bases). Trimming took 7 bases from V and 1 from J, leaving 10 bases between them. The CDR3 is made up of 14 amino acids. DNA of the CDR3: TGTGCCAGCAAGCCGGGACAGAACACCGGGGAGCTGTTTTTT. It specifies CASKPGQNTGELFF.

Concerning this clonotype itself: A read error may be the cause here, since a much bigger clone is one base away. V gene TRBV9 combines with J gene TRBJ2-2, with 8 bases matching TRBD2. V was clipped by 4 bases and J by 7 bases; unmatched bases: 9. This CDR3 has 15 amino acids. Germline V CDR1 and CDR2: SGDLS, YYNGEE. The CDR3, as DNA: TGTGCCAGCAGCCCAGGGACTAGTAGCTACGGGGAGCTGTTTTTT. Encoded protein: CASSPGTSSYGELFF.

The rearrangement joins TRBV4-1 to TRBJ2-3; TRBD2 matches at 9 bases. V lost 1 base and J lost 8; bases outside the gene matches: 16. Germline V gene data show CDR1 as MGHRA and CDR2 as YSYEKL. CDR3 size: 18 residues. As DNA, the CDR3 is TGCGCCAGCAGCCAAGGGGGGACTAGCAAGGGGCCCCCAGGTACGCAGTATTTT. As protein: CASSQGGTSKGPPGTQYF.

This clonotype was counted only a few times. This rearrangement joins TRBV7-9 to TRBJ2-7; weak D call: TRBD1 (6 bases). The CDR3 extends over 13 amino acids. Germline CDR1 and CDR2: SEHNR and FQNEAQ (reference sequence). The V and J ends lost 6 bases and 3 bases respectively, with 12 bases between them. CDR3 sequence (DNA): TGTGCCAGCAGACAAGGACAGTACTACGAGCAGTACTTC. This sequence encodes CASRQGQYYEQYF.

This clonotype was counted a few times. This sequence joins TRBV7-2 and TRBJ2-2; TRBD2 matches 11 bases. This CDR3 contains 16 residues. Germline V gene lookup returns CDR1 SGHTA and CDR2 FQGNSA. The V and J ends lost 3 bases and 3 bases, in that order; junction bases with no gene match: 3. CDR3 protein: CASSFTSGGYTGELFF. CDR3 in DNA: TGTGCCAGCAGCTTTACTAGCGGGGGCTACACCGGGGAGCTGTTTTTT.

This clonotype turned up a few times. The chain is built from TRBV7-6 and TRBJ1-1, with 8 bases lining up with TRBD1. V was pared by 5 bases and J by 6 bases, with 11 bases of the junction left unmatched. This CDR3 has 15 amino acids. Per germline, CDR1 SGHVS and CDR2 FNYEAQ. The CDR3 protein is CASSPSRQGPAEAFF. The CDR3 coding sequence is TGTGCCAGCAGCCCCAGTCGACAGGGGCCGGCTGAAGCTTTCTTT. Based on the CDR3 plus reference TRBV7-6 and TRBJ1-1, the full variable domain is GAGVSQSPRYKVTKRGQDVALRCDPISGHVSLYWYRQALGQGPEFLTYFNYEAQQDKSGLPNDRFSAERPEGSISTLTIQRTEQRDSAMYRCASSPSRQGPAEAFFGQGTRLTVV.

The J gene is TRBJ1-6, the V gene TRBV6-5; 8 bases agree with TRBD1. The J segment lost 5 bases and the V segment lost 6 bases, leaving 6 bases of the junction unmatched. The CDR3 totals 15 residues. Germline V gene data show CDR1 as MNHEY and CDR2 as SVGAGI. The CDR3 reads CASRPPGQDNSPLHF. The CDR3 DNA reads as TGTGCCAGCAGGCCTCCGGGACAGGATAATTCACCCCTCCACTTT.

This clonotype was observed many times. This chain joins TRBV2 and TRBJ1-4; D is undetermined. V shed 6 bases and J shed 5 bases, with 7 bases lying between them. CDR1 SNHLY and CDR2 FYNNEI come from the germline V gene. The CDR3 sequence is 12 residues long. The CDR3 sequence is CASRALNEKLFF. CDR3 nucleotide sequence: TGTGCCAGCAGGGCTTTGAATGAAAAACTGTTTTTT.

This clonotype was recorded a few times. The rearrangement links TRBV6-6 to TRBJ1-1; D may be TRBD1 (5 bases). Per germline, CDR1 MNHNY and CDR2 SVGAGI (reference sequence). The length of the CDR3 is 15 residues. Trimming cost V 2 bases and J 1 base, with 11 bases left between them. CDR3 bases: TGTGCCAGCAGTTACGTCATCAGGGAGAACACTGAAGCTTTCTTT. It codes for CASSYVIRENTEAFF.

This clonotype was seen a handful of times. The genes are TRBV11-2 and TRBJ2-1; the match to TRBD2 covers 7 bases. CDR1 is SGHAT, CDR2 FQNNGV, per germline. Trimming removed 5 bases from V and 7 bases from J; junction bases left unmatched: 8. The CDR3 spans 14 residues. The CDR3 DNA sequence: TGTGCCAGCAGCCTGCGGCGGGAGTTGAATGAGCAGTTCTTC. As protein: CASSLRRELNEQFF.

The J gene is TRBJ2-3, the V gene TRBV20-1; D might be TRBD1 or TRBD2, each matching 7 bases. This CDR3 region has 15 residues. Germline V CDR1 and CDR2: DFQATT, SNEGSKA (reference sequence). Trimming shortened V by 5 bases and J by 1 base, and 16 bases separated the two germline ends. This chain's CDR3 is CSAQGGARGTDTQYF. CDR3 nucleotide sequence: TGCAGTGCTCAGGGGGGGGCGCGTGGCACAGATACGCAGTATTTT.

This chain links TRBV19 with TRBJ1-1; D possibly corresponds to TRBD1 (6 bases). Germline assignment: CDR1 LNHDA and CDR2 SQIVND (reference sequence). Trimming stripped 7 bases from V and 3 bases from J, with 18 bases between. The CDR3 contains 15 residues. Written as DNA, the CDR3 is TGTGCCAGTACTCAGGGGACATCGCGACACACTGAAGCTTTCTTT. Translated, it gives CASTQGTSRHTEAFF.

The chain uses TRBV6-5 and TRBJ2-2, with 7 bases matching TRBD1. V dropped 6 bases and J dropped 7; count of bases not matched to a gene: 8. Per germline, CDR1 MNHEY and CDR2 SVGAGI. This CDR3 contains 14 residues. The CDR3 sequence is CASRFDREIGELFF. The CDR3 region has the DNA TGTGCCAGCAGATTCGACAGGGAGATCGGGGAGCTGTTTTTT.

This chain links TRBV5-1 with TRBJ2-7, with D possibly TRBD2 on 5 matching bases. Germline values: CDR1 SGHRS, CDR2 YFSETQ. V was cut by 0 bases and J by 4 bases, with 20 bases left in between. This CDR3 is 17 amino acids long. Here the CDR3 DNA reads TGCGCCAGCAGCTTGGGGCTCGACTACCTGATTGTTTACGAGCAGTACTTC. It yields the protein CASSLGLDYLIVYEQYF. Variable domain in full (rest from reference TRBV5-1 and TRBJ2-7): KAGVTQTPRYLIKTRGQQVTLSCSPISGHRSVSWYQQTPGQGLQFLFEYFSETQRNKGNFPGRFSGRQFSNSRSEMNVSTLELGDSALYLCASSLGLDYLIVYEQYFGPGTRLTVT.

This clonotype was seen a few times. The V gene is TRBV12-3 or TRBV12-4, the J gene TRBJ2-1, with TRBD2 matching over 11 bases. The CDR3 is 15 residues long. V shed 3 bases, J shed 7 bases, and the junction held 5 bases outside the gene matches. The CDR3 nucleotides are TGTGCCAGCAGTTTTTTACTAGCGGGAGATAATGAGCAGTTCTTC. Residues: CASSFLLAGDNEQFF.

This clonotype has a handful of counts. CDR3 nucleotides: TGTGCCAGCAGCCATTGGACTAGCGGCTACGAGCAGTACTTC. It yields the protein CASSHWTSGYEQYF. J is TRBJ2-7 and V is TRBV3-1, with TRBD2 matching 10 bases. CDR1 and CDR2 from the germline V gene are LGHDT and YNNKEL (reference sequence). V trimming: 3 bases; J trimming: 3 bases; junction bases outside the gene matches: 2. The CDR3 extends over 14 amino acids.

This chain links TRBV12-3 or TRBV12-4 with TRBJ1-1; 7 nucleotides align to TRBD1. The CDR3 is 14 residues long. With 7 bases clipped from V and 4 bases from J, the junction kept 9 bases outside the gene matches. CDR3 nucleotide sequence: TGTGCCAGCAATCGACAGGGAACGTTCACTGAAGCTTTCTTT. Translating gives CASNRQGTFTEAFF.

This clonotype was recorded a few times. V is TRBV12-3 or TRBV12-4 and J is TRBJ2-3, with TRBD1 identical over 8 bases. The CDR3 is 17 amino acids. V trimming: 1 base; J trimming: 1 base; junction bases outside the gene matches: 7. The CDR3 spells CASSLGYGQGGTDTQYF. The CDR3 nucleotides read TGTGCCAGCAGTTTAGGATACGGACAGGGTGGCACAGATACGCAGTATTTT.

The chain joins TRBV7-3 to TRBJ2-3; 9 bases align to TRBD2. Germline CDR1 is SGHTA and CDR2 is FQGTGA. The V segment lost 8 bases and the J segment 2 bases; nucleotides outside the gene matches: 5. The CDR3 is made up of 14 amino acids. CDR3 loop: CASGAGGITDTQYF. CDR3 DNA sequence: TGTGCCAGCGGAGCGGGAGGCATCACAGATACGCAGTATTTT.

This clonotype has only a few counts. The rearrangement joins TRBV7-9 to TRBJ2-1; possibly TRBD1 for D (5 bases). The CDR3 extends over 16 amino acids. CDR1 is SEHNR, CDR2 FQNEAQ, per germline (reference sequence). The germline V and J ends were trimmed by 0 bases and 6 bases, with 15 bases remaining between them. The CDR3 nucleotides read TGTGCCAGCAGCTTAGCAGGGCCAGGGTCGGCCAATGAGCAGTTCTTC. It is translated as CASSLAGPGSANEQFF.

This clonotype has more than one count but fewer than ten. The J gene is TRBJ2-3, the V gene TRBV24-1; 12 bases are a match to TRBD1. The J segment lost 4 bases and the V segment lost 4 bases, leaving 8 bases of the junction unmatched. This CDR3 comprises 17 residues. Germline V gene sequence: CDR1 KGHDR, CDR2 SFDVKD. The CDR3 coding sequence is TGTGCCACCAGTGACCTCGTCCGGGACAGGGGGCCAGATACGCAGTATTTT. Protein sequence: CATSDLVRDRGPDTQYF.

The chain carries TRBV9 and TRBJ2-1; 8 bases fit TRBD2. The CDR3 is 15 amino acids. Germline assignment: CDR1 SGDLS and CDR2 YYNGEE. After removal of 3 bases from V and 8 bases from J, the junction contained 10 bases not matched to a gene. CDR3 region: CASSATEGTSHEQFF. DNA of the CDR3: TGTGCCAGCAGCGCCACAGAAGGGACTAGTCATGAGCAGTTCTTC.

This clonotype has just a few counts. The rearrangement joins TRBV12-3 or TRBV12-4 to TRBJ2-3, with TRBD2 identical over 15 bases. With 0 bases clipped from V and 3 bases from J, the junction kept 7 bases outside the gene matches. This CDR3 is 19 amino acids long. CDR3 DNA sequence: TGTGCCAGCAGTTTAGCGTGGCGGACTAGCGGGGGGGTTACAGATACGCAGTATTTT. Protein: CASSLAWRTSGGVTDTQYF.

This clonotype was picked up a small number of times. This chain connects TRBV12-3 or TRBV12-4 to TRBJ2-6; the D gene is possibly TRBD1 (6 bases). Trimming cost V 6 bases and J 4 bases, with 13 bases left between them. The CDR3 is 15 amino acids. The CDR3 coding sequence is TGTGCCAGCAGGAGCAGGGGTTCCGGGGCCAACGTCCTGACTTTC. It translates to CASRSRGSGANVLTF.

The chain combines TRBV6-5 with TRBJ2-7; either TRBD1 or TRBD2 may supply D (6 bases each). Trimming shortened V by 2 bases and J by 7 bases, and 15 bases separated the two germline ends. The germline V gene encodes CDR1 MNHEY and CDR2 SVGAGI. This CDR3 has 14 amino acids. CDR3 nucleotides: TGTGCCAGCAGTTACAACCGCGGGACACCAGAGCAGTACTTC. Translating gives CASSYNRGTPEQYF.